Listed below are T cell receptor beta chains from one sample, sequenced in a study of technical replicates of blood from several donors. Profiling relied on immunoSEQ multiplex PCR, and the TCRdb table lists in-frame clones only, not all of them. The sample yields 40,000 to 65,000 clones, around 84% seen once. The sequencing input was PBMCs. These receptors all stem from a human donor in good health. Some clones in this sample may be carry-over from other donors' samples. Both conserved end residues are part of each CDR3. Fields, in order: V gene, clone size, D gene, J gene, CDR3 DNA, CDR3 protein. D genes are given only for firm matches. Not all rows give a size; the values are once, few, many and, for expanded clones, a class.

>TRBV27|NA|TRBD1|TRBJ2-7
TGTGCCAGCCGATGGGGCTCCACAGGGGGCTACGAGCAGTACTTC
CASRWGSTGGYEQYF
>TRBV7-2|NA|TRBD2|TRBJ2-1
TGTGCCAGCAGCTTGTCTAGCGGGGGCCGCCGATGGAATGAGCAGTTCTTC
CASSLSSGGRRWNEQFF
>TRBV4-3|NA|NA|TRBJ1-3
TGCGCCAGCAGCCACGAGGGTACTGGAAACACCATATATTTT
CASSHEGTGNTIYF
>TRBV19|NA|TRBD1|TRBJ2-1
TGTGCCAGTAGTCCGGGACAGCGGCTGACTTACAATGAGCAGTTCTTC
CASSPGQRLTYNEQFF
>TRBV5-6|NA|NA|TRBJ2-5
TGTGCCAGCAGCTTGCGGGGGTATCGTCAAGAGACCCAGTACTTC
CASSLRGYRQETQYF
>TRBV5-1|NA|TRBD2|TRBJ2-7
TGCGCCAGCAGACCCGGGACTACCAACGATGAGCAGTACTTC
CASRPGTTNDEQYF
>TRBV25-1|NA|TRBD1|TRBJ1-5
TGTGCCAGCAGTGTACAGGGGGCGAGTCAGCCCCAGCATTTT
CASSVQGASQPQHF
>TRBV9|NA|TRBD2|TRBJ2-5
TGTGCCAGCAGCTTTCTAGCGGGAGGAGAGACCCAGTACTTC
CASSFLAGGETQYF
>TRBV13|NA|NA|TRBJ1-2
TGTGCCAGCAGCTCAGGTGGCCGGGGGGGCTATGGCTACACCTTC
CASSSGGRGGYGYTF
>TRBV5-1|NA|TRBD2|TRBJ2-7
TGCGCCAGCAGCTTGGCTATAGCGGGAGGGAACCCCTACGAGCAGTACTTC
CASSLAIAGGNPYEQYF
>TRBV7-8|NA|TRBD1|TRBJ2-7
TGTGCCAGCACTCAGGACAGGGGAGACGAGCAGTACTTC
CASTQDRGDEQYF
>TRBV6-5|NA|NA|TRBJ1-2
TGTGCCACCAAACAGGTTAACTATGGCTACACCTTC
CATKQVNYGYTF
>TRBV28|once|TRBD1|TRBJ1-2
TGTGCCAGCAATAGTCACTTACTCCGGGACAGCTATGGCTACACCTTC
CASNSHLLRDSYGYTF
>TRBV27|NA|NA|TRBJ1-4
TGTGCCAGCAGTTTATCAGGGGTAAAGGGGAAACTGTTTTTT
CASSLSGVKGKLFF
>TRBV11-2|few|NA|TRBJ1-6
TGTGCCAGCAGCTTATCGGACACCAATAATTCACCCCTCCACTTT
CASSLSDTNNSPLHF
>TRBV7-2|NA|NA|TRBJ2-7
TGTGCCAGCAGCCTGCATGGAGGCCCTTCCTACGAGCAGTACTTC
CASSLHGGPSYEQYF
>TRBV7-3|NA|TRBD2|TRBJ2-1
TGTGCCAGCAGCTCCTGGACTAGCGGGTTTTCGAATGAGCAGTTCTTC
CASSSWTSGFSNEQFF
>TRBV4-2|NA|TRBD2|TRBJ2-1
TGTGCCAGCAGCCAAGTCTCGGGGTTTATTGGCGGGAGGGACAATGAGCAGTTCTTC
CASSQVSGFIGGRDNEQFF
>TRBV5-4|NA|NA|TRBJ2-7
TGTGCCAGCAGCTTGAGGGGCGAGCAGTACTTC
CASSLRGEQYF
>TRBV2|NA|NA|TRBJ2-3
TGTGCCAGCAGACCAGGTTCCATGAGCACAGATACGCAGTATTTT
CASRPGSMSTDTQYF
>TRBV6-1|once|TRBD1|TRBJ2-3
TGTGCCAGCAGTGACCGGGACAGGGTAACAGATACGCAGTATTTT
CASSDRDRVTDTQYF
>TRBV7-2|NA|NA|TRBJ2-7
TGTGCCAGCAGCTACCAGGCTAGCTTGTACGAGCAGTACTTC
CASSYQASLYEQYF
>TRBV18|NA|NA|TRBJ2-7
TGTGCCAGCTCACCCCTGGCCCCTTACGAGCAGTACTTC
CASSPLAPYEQYF
>TRBV6-1|NA|NA|TRBJ2-3
TGTGCCAGCACCCGTCAGGGAGGTAGCTCCGATACGCAGTATTTT
CASTRQGGSSDTQYF
>TRBV7-3|NA|NA|TRBJ2-3
TGTGCCAGCAGCTCCGCCGGGACTAGCACAGATACGCAGTATTTT
CASSSAGTSTDTQYF
>TRBV18|NA|NA|TRBJ2-1
TGTGCCAGCTCACCCCTGGGGGGGGCCAATGAGCAGTTCTTC
CASSPLGGANEQFF
>TRBV6-6|NA|NA|TRBJ2-1
TGTGCCAGCAGTTACTACCAGGGATCCTACAATGAGCAGTTCTTC
CASSYYQGSYNEQFF
>TRBV4-3|NA|NA|TRBJ2-7
TGCGCCAGCAGCCAAGAGGTGGGAGTTTACGAGCAGTACTTC
CASSQEVGVYEQYF
>TRBV10-3|NA|TRBD1|TRBJ1-6
TGTGCCATCAGCCCGGACAGGGGGTCTAATTCACCCCTCCACTTT
CAISPDRGSNSPLHF
>TRBV7-6|once|TRBD1|TRBJ2-7
TGTGCCAGCAGCTTAGCCGGGACAGGGTTCCACGAGCAGTACTTC
CASSLAGTGFHEQYF
>TRBV9|NA|TRBD1|TRBJ2-7
TGTGCCAGCAGCGTAATGGGACAGAACGGAGAGGAGCAGTACTTC
CASSVMGQNGEEQYF
>TRBV5-1|NA|TRBD2|TRBJ2-5
TGCGCCAGCAGCTTGGGGCGGGGGGCCGGAGAGACCCAGTACTTC
CASSLGRGAGETQYF
>TRBV10-1|NA|NA|TRBJ2-3
TGCGCCAGCAGTGAGTCTTGGCAGAACACAGATACGCAGTATTTT
CASSESWQNTDTQYF
>TRBV6-1|NA|NA|TRBJ1-6
TGTGCCAGCATTCTTGGGAGCTCCTATAATTCACCCCTCCACTTT
CASILGSSYNSPLHF
>TRBV1|NA|NA|TRBJ2-3
TGCACCAGCAGCCAACCTTTAGCGGGTAGCACAGATACGCAGTATTTT
CTSSQPLAGSTDTQYF
>TRBV7-2|NA|TRBD2|TRBJ2-1
TGTGCCAGCAGCGATAGCGGGAGTTTAGATGAGCAGTTCTTC
CASSDSGSLDEQFF
>TRBV2|NA|NA|TRBJ2-7
TGTGCCAGCAGTGACAGGGCCTACGAGCAGTACTTC
CASSDRAYEQYF
>TRBV29-1|few|TRBD1|TRBJ2-6
TGCAGCGCTGACACCGGGACAGGGGGCCCTGGGGCCAACGTCCTGACTTTC
CSADTGTGGPGANVLTF
>TRBV27|NA|TRBD2|TRBJ2-7
TGTGCCAGCAGCAGAAAGTGGACTAGCGGCTACGAGCAGTACTTC
CASSRKWTSGYEQYF
>TRBV5-6|once|NA|TRBJ2-7
TGTGCCAGCAGCTTGAACAGCTACGAGCAGTACTTC
CASSLNSYEQYF
>TRBV5-1|NA|NA|TRBJ2-1
TGCGCCAGCCAGCGGACCTCCTACAATGAGCAGTTCTTC
CASQRTSYNEQFF
>TRBV4-3|NA|NA|TRBJ2-5
TGCGCCAGCAGCCAAGATCGAGGTATTAAGACCCAGTACTTC
CASSQDRGIKTQYF
>TRBV7-9|NA|TRBD1|TRBJ2-7
TGTGCCGGGGGACGGGAGAGGACAGGGGGCCGGTCGTGGGAGCAGTACTTC
CAGGRERTGGRSWEQYF
>TRBV15|NA|NA|TRBJ2-3
TGTGCCACCAGCACGTACAAGGATACGCAGTATTTT
CATSTYKDTQYF
>TRBV18|NA|TRBD2|TRBJ2-5
TGTGCCAGCTCACCAGGGACTAAAGAGACCCAGTACTTC
CASSPGTKETQYF
>TRBV5-4|NA|NA|TRBJ2-7
TGTGCCAGCAGAAGCGCCGCTTCCTACGAGCAGTACTTC
CASRSAASYEQYF
>TRBV7-8|NA|TRBD1|TRBJ1-6
TGTGCCAGCAGCCCAAGACAGGGGGATTCACCCCTCCACTTT
CASSPRQGDSPLHF
>TRBV5-5|NA|NA|TRBJ2-7
TGTGCCAGCAGCCTCGGGGACGAGCAGTACTTC
CASSLGDEQYF